The 18 T cell receptor beta chains given below trace back to one sample, sequenced in a study of shared clonotypes between healthy human individuals. TCRdb keeps only in-frame clones here, not all; method: immunoSEQ multiplex PCR. The repertoire holds about 1.1 million clones, with 70% to 80% as singletons. Sequenced: memory CD4+ T cells from PBMCs. This sample's subset: CD45RA-negative fraction. Receptors were obtained from a young man in good health. Some clones in this sample may be carry-over from other donors' samples.

This sequence joins TRBV2 and TRBJ2-7, with no clear D. V was pared by 2 bases and J by 0 bases, with 8 bases between. This CDR3 contains 14 residues. Germline CDR1 SNHLY, CDR2 FYNNEI. The chain's CDR3 is CASSEQESSYEQYF. CDR3 DNA: TGTGCCAGCAGTGAACAGGAGAGCTCCTACGAGCAGTACTTC.

DNA of the CDR3: TGTGCCAGCAGCTTAGTCCGCAGACCCGGAAACACCATATATTTT. It codes for CASSLVRRPGNTIYF. This chain uses TRBV7-3 with TRBJ1-3, with D unclear. V dropped 2 bases and J dropped 4 bases, with 12 bases sitting between them. From germline, CDR1 is SGHTA and CDR2 FQGTGA. The CDR3 runs 15 residues.

The rearrangement uses TRBV28 and TRBJ1-5; 8 bases map to TRBD1. Germline-derived CDR1 and CDR2 are MDHEN and SYDVKM. There are 16 residues in the CDR3. V gave up 3 bases and J gave up 1 base; unmatched junction bases: 5. CDR3 region: CASSFERDRSNQPQHF. DNA of the CDR3: TGTGCCAGCAGTTTTGAACGGGACAGGAGCAATCAGCCCCAGCATTTT. Drawing the rest from reference TRBV28 and TRBJ1-5, the complete variable domain is DVKVTQSSRYLVKRTGEKVFLECVQDMDHENMFWYRQDPGLGLRLIYFSYDVKMKEKGDIPEGYSVSREKKERFSLILESASTNQTSMYLCASSFERDRSNQPQHFGDGTRLSIL.

This clone was counted once. The rearrangement links TRBV6-5 to TRBJ2-7, with 7 positions matching TRBD2. CDR1 and CDR2 (germline): MNHEY, SVGAGI. Unmatched junction bases numbered 12, after V lost 5 bases and J lost 5 bases. This CDR3 is built from 15 residues. The CDR3 coding sequence is TGTGCCAGCAGTAGATCTAGCGGAATGGGCAACGAGCAGTACTTC. It is translated as CASSRSSGMGNEQYF.

V is TRBV28 and J is TRBJ2-4; possible D gene TRBD1, 6 bases. CDR1 is MDHEN and CDR2 is SYDVKM in the germline V gene. The CDR3 covers 15 residues. With 6 bases removed from V and 0 bases from J, the gap between germline ends came to 12 bases. CDR3 region: CASREMGAAKNIQYF. The CDR3 coding sequence is TGTGCCAGCAGAGAAATGGGGGCAGCCAAAAACATTCAGTACTTC.

The chain couples TRBV4-2 to TRBJ2-4, with 7 bases lining up with TRBD1. The CDR3 consists of 17 residues. In germline, CDR1 is LGHNA, CDR2 YNFKEQ. V trimming: 0 bases; J trimming: 1 base; junction bases outside the gene matches: 6. The CDR3 is CASSQDAGGSAKNIQYF. CDR3 bases: TGTGCCAGCAGCCAAGATGCAGGGGGTTCGGCCAAAAACATTCAGTACTTC.

The chain recombines TRBV2 with TRBJ2-5; 10 positions match TRBD2. V was pared by 4 bases and J by 2 bases, with 4 bases of the junction left unmatched. From germline, CDR1 is SNHLY and CDR2 FYNNEI. The CDR3 covers 15 residues. The DNA for the CDR3 is TGTGCCAGCAGTGGGACTAGCGGAGAACAAGAGACCCAGTACTTC. Translating it yields CASSGTSGEQETQYF.

For this clone: Only one base separates this from a far larger clonotype, so it likely reflects a read error. CDR3 in DNA: TGTGCCTGGAGGAGGCCCCTGTACCAAGAGACCCAGTACTTC. Translated, it gives CAWRRPLYQETQYF. The V call is TRBV30, the J call TRBJ2-5; D is uncertain. CDR1 and CDR2 (germline): GTSNPN, SVGIG (reference sequence). V shed 3 bases and J shed 0 bases, with 11 bases lying between them. This CDR3 spans 14 amino acids. The entire variable domain, with the rest obtained from reference TRBV30 and TRBJ2-5, is as follows: SQTIHQWPATLVQPVGSPLSLECTVEGTSNPNLYWYRQAAGRGLQLLFYSVGIGQISSEVPQNLSASRPQDRQFILSSKKLLLSDSGFYLCAWRRPLYQETQYFGPGTRLLVL.

The chain carries TRBV5-1 and TRBJ1-2; 8 positions agree with TRBD1. The CDR3 totals 15 residues. Germline V gene data show CDR1 as SGHRS and CDR2 as YFSETQ. V was clipped by 1 base and J by 8 bases; unmatched bases: 10. Here the CDR3 reads CASSLTAGQGGGYTF. Here the CDR3 DNA reads TGCGCCAGCAGCTTGACCGCCGGACAGGGAGGAGGCTACACCTTC.

This clone has more than one count but fewer than ten. The chain joins TRBV4-2 to TRBJ2-3, with 14 bases lining up with TRBD2. Germline CDR1 and CDR2: LGHNA and YNFKEQ. Unmatched junction bases numbered 9, after V lost 5 bases and J lost 5 bases. The CDR3 length is 17 residues. The CDR3 loop reads CASSTRLAGGRGDTQYF. The CDR3 DNA is TGTGCCAGCAGCACGCGACTAGCGGGAGGGCGGGGAGATACGCAGTATTTT.

The rearrangement links TRBV5-1 to TRBJ2-3; D might be TRBD1 (6 bases). Per germline, CDR1 SGHRS and CDR2 YFSETQ. This CDR3 comprises 16 residues. Trimming cost V 4 bases and J 3 bases, with 18 bases left between them. The DNA for the CDR3 is TGCGCCAGCAGCCCCCTCGGAACAGGGCTGACAGATACGCAGTATTTT. It encodes CASSPLGTGLTDTQYF.

This clone has only one observation. The chain combines TRBV5-1 with TRBJ1-3, with 8 bases identical to TRBD1. This CDR3 is built from 14 residues. The ends lost 4 bases at V and 1 base at J; junction bases unmatched: 1. CDR1 and CDR2 from the germline V gene are SGHRS and YFSETQ. As DNA, the CDR3 is TGCGCCAGCAGCCGGACAGGGTCTGGAAACACCATATATTTT. It encodes CASSRTGSGNTIYF. The full variable domain, in which reference TRBV5-1 and TRBJ1-3 provide the parts outside the CDR3, is KAGVTQTPRYLIKTRGQQVTLSCSPISGHRSVSWYQQTPGQGLQFLFEYFSETQRNKGNFPGRFSGRQFSNSRSEMNVSTLELGDSALYLCASSRTGSGNTIYFGEGSWLTVV.

This clone was observed once. The V and J genes are TRBV27 and TRBJ2-7, with D perhaps matching TRBD1 (5 bases). CDR1 is MNHEY, CDR2 SMNVEV, per germline (reference sequence). This CDR3 contains 16 residues. V lost 0 bases to trimming and J lost 4 bases, with 16 bases between them. CDR3 sequence: CASSLSLTDGLYEQYF. The CDR3, as DNA: TGTGCCAGCAGTTTATCGTTGACAGATGGCCTTTACGAGCAGTACTTC.

The chain employs TRBV18 and TRBJ2-7; D might be TRBD1 or TRBD2, each matching 5 bases. Germline CDR1 and CDR2: KGHSH and LQKENI. Trimming took 4 bases from V and 6 from J, leaving 19 bases between them. The CDR3 sequence is 15 residues long. The CDR3 is CASSLQGPGAGEQYF. As DNA, the CDR3 is TGTGCCAGCTCACTCCAGGGCCCCGGGGCGGGCGAGCAGTACTTC.

The V gene is TRBV30, the J gene TRBJ2-1; TRBD2 matches 9 bases. Germline CDR1 GTSNPN, CDR2 SVGIG (reference sequence). Losses at the gene ends were 0 bases for V and 6 bases for J; bases not matched to a gene: 6. The CDR3 is 15 residues long. The CDR3 loop is CAWSVLAGVANEQFF. The CDR3 region has the DNA TGTGCCTGGAGTGTTTTAGCGGGAGTCGCCAATGAGCAGTTCTTC.

The rearrangement joins TRBV30 to TRBJ2-3, with unresolved D. Germline V CDR1 and CDR2: GTSNPN, SVGIG (reference sequence). The CDR3 loop spans 12 amino acids. V shed 4 bases and J shed 0 bases, with 5 bases lying between them. The DNA of the CDR3 is TGTGCCTGGACCTCTAGCACAGATACGCAGTATTTT. Its translation: CAWTSSTDTQYF.

This clone occurred a few times. The identical CDR3 is also encoded by other nucleotide sequences in the sample. The rearrangement joins TRBV2 to TRBJ2-6; 7 bases match TRBD1. Trimming took 6 bases from V and 2 from J; bases not matched to a gene: 1. This CDR3 spans 14 amino acids. Per the germline V gene, CDR1 is SNHLY and CDR2 is FYNNEI. For the CDR3, the DNA is TGTGCCAGCAGCGACAGGGCTGGGGCCAACGTCCTGACTTTC. This codes for CASSDRAGANVLTF. Full variable domain (rest looked up from reference TRBV2 and TRBJ2-6): EPEVTQTPSHQVTQMGQEVILRCVPISNHLYFYWYRQILGQKVEFLVSFYNNEISEKSEIFDDQFSVERPDGSNFTLKIRSTKLEDSAMYFCASSDRAGANVLTFGAGSRLTVL.

This clone was seen a handful of times. The rearrangement links TRBV21-1 to TRBJ2-7; TRBD2 is the table's D call and was not checked against the DNA. TRBV21-1 is reported as a pseudogene. The CDR3 runs 16 residues. The CDR3 region has the DNA TGTGCCAGCAGCGGAGAAAGCGGGAGTGGCTTCTACGAGCAGTACTTC. Its protein product is CASSGESGSGFYEQYF.